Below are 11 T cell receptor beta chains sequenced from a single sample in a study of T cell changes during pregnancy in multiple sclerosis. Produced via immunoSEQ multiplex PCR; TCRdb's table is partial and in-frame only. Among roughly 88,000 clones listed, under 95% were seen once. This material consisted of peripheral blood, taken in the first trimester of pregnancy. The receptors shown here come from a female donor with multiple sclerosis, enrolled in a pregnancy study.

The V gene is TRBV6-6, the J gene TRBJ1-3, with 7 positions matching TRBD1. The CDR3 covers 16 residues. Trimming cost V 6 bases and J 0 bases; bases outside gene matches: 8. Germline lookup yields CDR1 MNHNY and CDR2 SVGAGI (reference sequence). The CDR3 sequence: CASRYGQEHSGNTIYF. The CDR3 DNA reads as TGTGCCAGCAGGTATGGACAGGAGCACTCTGGAAACACCATATATTTT.

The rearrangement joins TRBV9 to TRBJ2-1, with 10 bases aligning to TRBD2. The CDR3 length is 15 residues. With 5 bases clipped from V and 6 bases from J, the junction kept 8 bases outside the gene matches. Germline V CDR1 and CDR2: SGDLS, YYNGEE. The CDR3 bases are TGTGCCAGCAGTGGTGGGACTAGCGCTCTCAATGAGCAGTTCTTC. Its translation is CASSGGTSALNEQFF.

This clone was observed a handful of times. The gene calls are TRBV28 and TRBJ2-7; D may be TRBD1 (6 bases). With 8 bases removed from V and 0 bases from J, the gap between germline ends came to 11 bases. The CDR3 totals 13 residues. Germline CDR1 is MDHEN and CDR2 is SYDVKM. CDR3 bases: TGTGCCAGCCGTGGACAGAACTCCTACGAGCAGTACTTC. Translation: CASRGQNSYEQYF.

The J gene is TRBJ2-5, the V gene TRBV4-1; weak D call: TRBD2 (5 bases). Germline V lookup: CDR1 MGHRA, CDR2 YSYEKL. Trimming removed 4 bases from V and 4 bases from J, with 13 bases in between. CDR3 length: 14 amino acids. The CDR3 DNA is TGCGCCAGCAGCCCCGCATCTGCGGGAGAGACCCAGTACTTC. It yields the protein CASSPASAGETQYF.

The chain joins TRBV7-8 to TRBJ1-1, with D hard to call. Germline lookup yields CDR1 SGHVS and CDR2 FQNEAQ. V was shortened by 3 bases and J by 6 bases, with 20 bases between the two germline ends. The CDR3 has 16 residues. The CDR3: CASSFGGGFLDSEAFF. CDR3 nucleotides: TGTGCCAGCAGCTTTGGAGGAGGTTTTCTCGACTCTGAAGCTTTCTTT.

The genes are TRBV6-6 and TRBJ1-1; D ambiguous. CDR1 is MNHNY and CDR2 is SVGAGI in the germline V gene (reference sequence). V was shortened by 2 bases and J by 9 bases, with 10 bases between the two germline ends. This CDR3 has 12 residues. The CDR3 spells CASSYVREKAFF. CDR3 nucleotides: TGTGCCAGCAGTTACGTGAGAGAAAAAGCTTTCTTT.

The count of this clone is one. Here the CDR3 reads CASSSIRDRVAGYTF. CDR3 nucleotides: TGTGCCAGCAGTTCTATCCGGGACAGGGTCGCCGGCTACACCTTC. The rearrangement links TRBV28 to TRBJ1-2; 9 bases agree with TRBD1. Trimming removed 4 bases from V and 8 bases from J; junction bases left unmatched: 11. CDR3 length: 15 amino acids. Germline V gene lookup returns CDR1 MDHEN and CDR2 SYDVKM.

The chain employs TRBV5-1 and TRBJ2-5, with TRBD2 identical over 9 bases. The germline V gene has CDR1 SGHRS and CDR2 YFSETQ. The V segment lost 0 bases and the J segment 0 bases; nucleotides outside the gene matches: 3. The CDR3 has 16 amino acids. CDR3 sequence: CASSLGSGSYQETQYF. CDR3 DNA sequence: TGCGCCAGCAGCTTGGGTAGCGGGAGTTACCAAGAGACCCAGTACTTC.

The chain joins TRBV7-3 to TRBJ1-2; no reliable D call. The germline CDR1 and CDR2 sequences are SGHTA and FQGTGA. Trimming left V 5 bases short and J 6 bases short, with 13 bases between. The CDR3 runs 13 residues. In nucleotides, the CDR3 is TGTGCCAGCAGCCTAAGGGTAGCGGATGGCTACACCTTC. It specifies CASSLRVADGYTF.

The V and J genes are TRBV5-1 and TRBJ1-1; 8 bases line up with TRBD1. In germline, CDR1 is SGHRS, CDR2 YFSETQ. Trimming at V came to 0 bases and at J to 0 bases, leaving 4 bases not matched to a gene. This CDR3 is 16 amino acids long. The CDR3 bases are TGCGCCAGCAGCTTGGTCGGGACAGGCCTGAACACTGAAGCTTTCTTT. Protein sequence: CASSLVGTGLNTEAFF.

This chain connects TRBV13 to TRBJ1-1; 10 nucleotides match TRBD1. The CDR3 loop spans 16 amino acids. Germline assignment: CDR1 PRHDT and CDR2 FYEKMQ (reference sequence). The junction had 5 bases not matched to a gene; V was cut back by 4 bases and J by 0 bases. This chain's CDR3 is CASSSGQGGLNTEAFF. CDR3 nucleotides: TGTGCCAGCAGCTCAGGACAGGGGGGACTGAACACTGAAGCTTTCTTT.